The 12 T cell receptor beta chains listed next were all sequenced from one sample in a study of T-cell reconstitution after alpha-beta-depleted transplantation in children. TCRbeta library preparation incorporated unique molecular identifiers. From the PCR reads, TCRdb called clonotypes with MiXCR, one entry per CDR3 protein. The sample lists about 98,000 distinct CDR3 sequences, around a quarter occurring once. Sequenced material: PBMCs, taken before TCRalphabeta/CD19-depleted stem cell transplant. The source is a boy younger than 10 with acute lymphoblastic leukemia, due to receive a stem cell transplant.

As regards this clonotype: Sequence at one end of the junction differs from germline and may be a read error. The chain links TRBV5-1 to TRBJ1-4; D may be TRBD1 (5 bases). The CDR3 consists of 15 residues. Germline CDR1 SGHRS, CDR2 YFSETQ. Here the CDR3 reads CAGSMEGTTNEKLFF. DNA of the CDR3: TGCGCCGGCAGCATGGAGGGGACAACTAATGAAAAACTGTTTTTT.

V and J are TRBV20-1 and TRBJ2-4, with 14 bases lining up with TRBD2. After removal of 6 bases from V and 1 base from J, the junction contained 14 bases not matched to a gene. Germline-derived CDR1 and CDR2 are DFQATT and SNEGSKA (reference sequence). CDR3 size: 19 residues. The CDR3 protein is CSAIQPGLAGVYAKNIQYF. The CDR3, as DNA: TGCAGTGCCATACAACCGGGACTAGCGGGAGTATATGCCAAAAACATTCAGTACTTC.

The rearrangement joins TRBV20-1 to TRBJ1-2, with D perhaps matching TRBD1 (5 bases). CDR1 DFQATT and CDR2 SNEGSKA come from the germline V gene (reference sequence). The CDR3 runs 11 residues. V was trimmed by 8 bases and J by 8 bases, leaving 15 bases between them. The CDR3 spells CSSVQGSGYTF. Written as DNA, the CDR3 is TGCAGTTCTGTCCAGGGTTCGGGCTACACCTTC.

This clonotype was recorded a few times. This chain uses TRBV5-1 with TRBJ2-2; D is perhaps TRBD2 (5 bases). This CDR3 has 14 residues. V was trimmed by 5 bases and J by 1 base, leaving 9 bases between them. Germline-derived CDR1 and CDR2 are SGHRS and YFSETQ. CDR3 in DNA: TGCGCCAGCAGGCTAGCCCAGAACACCGGGGAGCTGTTTTTT. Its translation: CASRLAQNTGELFF.

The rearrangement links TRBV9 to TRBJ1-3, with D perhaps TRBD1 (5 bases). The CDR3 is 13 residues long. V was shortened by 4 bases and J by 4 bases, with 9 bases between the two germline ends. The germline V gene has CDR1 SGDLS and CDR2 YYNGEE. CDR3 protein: CASSPTGGNTIYF. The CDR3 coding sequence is TGTGCCAGCAGCCCAACAGGAGGAAACACCATATATTTT. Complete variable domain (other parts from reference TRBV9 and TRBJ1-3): DSGVTQTPKHLITATGQRVTLRCSPRSGDLSVYWYQQSLDQGLQFLIQYYNGEERAKGNILERFSAQQFPDLHSELNLSSLELGDSALYFCASSPTGGNTIYFGEGSWLTVV.

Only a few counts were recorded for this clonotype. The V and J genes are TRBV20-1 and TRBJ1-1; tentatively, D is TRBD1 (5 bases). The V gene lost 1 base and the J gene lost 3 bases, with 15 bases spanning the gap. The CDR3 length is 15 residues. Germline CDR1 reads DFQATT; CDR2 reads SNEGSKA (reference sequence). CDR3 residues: CSARAYSRGDTEAFF. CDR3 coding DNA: TGCAGTGCTAGAGCCTACAGTAGGGGAGACACTGAAGCTTTCTTT.

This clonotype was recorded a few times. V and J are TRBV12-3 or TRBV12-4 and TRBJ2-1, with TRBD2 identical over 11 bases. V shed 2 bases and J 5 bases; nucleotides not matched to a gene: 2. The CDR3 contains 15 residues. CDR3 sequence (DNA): TGTGCCAGCAGTTTAAGGGGACTAGCGGACAATGAGCAGTTCTTC. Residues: CASSLRGLADNEQFF.

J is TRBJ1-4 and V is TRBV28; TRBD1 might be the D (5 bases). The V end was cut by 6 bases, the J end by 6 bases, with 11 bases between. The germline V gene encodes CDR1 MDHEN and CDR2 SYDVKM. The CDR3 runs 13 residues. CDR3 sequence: CASRGGGDEKLFF. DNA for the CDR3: TGTGCCAGCAGGGGGGGTGGAGATGAAAAACTGTTTTTT.

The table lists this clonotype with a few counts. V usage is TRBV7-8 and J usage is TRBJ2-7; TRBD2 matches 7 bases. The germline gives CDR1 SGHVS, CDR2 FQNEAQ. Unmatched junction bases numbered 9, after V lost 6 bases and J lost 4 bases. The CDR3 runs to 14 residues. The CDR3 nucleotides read TGTGCCAGCAGGGAGCGGGAAGGAGGGTACGAGCAGTACTTC. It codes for CASREREGGYEQYF.

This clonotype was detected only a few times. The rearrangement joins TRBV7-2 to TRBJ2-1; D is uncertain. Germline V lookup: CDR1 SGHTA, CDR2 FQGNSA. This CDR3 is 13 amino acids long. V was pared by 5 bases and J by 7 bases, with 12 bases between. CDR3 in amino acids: CASSNRAWNEQFF. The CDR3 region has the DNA TGTGCCAGCAGCAACCGGGCGTGGAATGAGCAGTTCTTC.

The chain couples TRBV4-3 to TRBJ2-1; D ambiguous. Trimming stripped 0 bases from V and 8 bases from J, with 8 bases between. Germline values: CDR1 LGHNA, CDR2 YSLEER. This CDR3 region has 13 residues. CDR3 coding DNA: TGCGCCAGCAGCCAAGATGAGATAGATGAGCAGTTCTTC. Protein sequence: CASSQDEIDEQFF.

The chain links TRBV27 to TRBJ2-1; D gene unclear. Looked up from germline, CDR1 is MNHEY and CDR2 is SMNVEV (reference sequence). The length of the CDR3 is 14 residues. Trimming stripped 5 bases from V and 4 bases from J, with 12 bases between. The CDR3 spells CASSNSQAYNEQFF. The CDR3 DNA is TGTGCCAGCAGTAACTCCCAGGCTTACAATGAGCAGTTCTTC.